This TCR beta chain was recovered during a study of cytomegalovirus exposure and HLA in healthy donors. The V segment lost 1 base and the J segment 6 bases; nucleotides outside the gene matches: 19. CDR3 size: 19 residues. Germline V gene data show CDR1 as SGHDN and CDR2 as FVKESK. This PCR relied on a set of 60 Vbeta primers and 13 Jbeta primers. Assay used: immunoSEQ multiplex PCR; TCRdb lists only in-frame clones, some missing. The profile covers 35,000 or so clones, with roughly 81% appearing a single time and about 10% taken by the ten largest. In this sample, this clone turned up a few times. V gene TRBV14 combines with J gene TRBJ1-1; TRBD1 agrees at 8 bases. The source of this sequence is a woman aged 40 to 50 in good health and CMV-seronegative. The sequencing input was PBMCs. The CDR3 nucleotides are TGTGCCAGCAGCCAAGGGGGGACAGGCCAAAGATACGGTGACGCTGAAGCTTTCTTT. The encoded protein is CASSQGGTGQRYGDAEAFF.